The rows below give T cell receptor beta chains drawn from one sample of a study of shared clonotypes between healthy human individuals. TCRdb's table, derived via immunoSEQ multiplex PCR, lists solely in-frame clones and lacks some. The profile shows 550,000 to 850,000 clones, approximately 79% of them singletons. Material: memory CD4+ T cells sorted from blood. The receptor source for this set is a woman aged 25 to 39 in good health. The CDR3 runs from the conserved cysteine through the conserved F or W. Fields, in order: D gene, J gene, V gene, clone size, CDR3 length, CDR3 protein, CDR3 DNA. D genes are given only for firm matches. Clone size appears in some rows only: once, few, many, or a class for an expanded clone.

.	TRBJ2-1	TRBV19	.	14	CATRGHITYNEQFF	TGTGCCACCCGAGGACACATTACCTACAATGAGCAGTTCTTC
TRBD2	TRBJ2-1	TRBV2	.	14	CASSLAGAYNEQFF	TGTGCCAGCAGTCTAGCGGGAGCCTACAATGAGCAGTTCTTC
.	TRBJ2-5	TRBV30	few	14	CAWSGTALQETQYF	TGTGCCTGGAGTGGGACGGCCCTACAAGAGACCCAGTACTTC
.	TRBJ2-4	TRBV7-9	few	12	CASGPGENIQYF	TGTGCCAGCGGTCCCGGGGAAAACATTCAGTACTTC
.	TRBJ1-5	TRBV13	.	17	CASSLPGDEDSDQPQHF	TGTGCCAGCAGCTTACCAGGGGATGAAGATAGCGATCAGCCCCAGCATTTT
.	TRBJ2-1	TRBV7-8	few	14	CASSLRDSYNEQFF	TGTGCCAGCAGCCTTCGGGACTCCTACAATGAGCAGTTCTTC
.	TRBJ2-7	TRBV11-2	.	13	CASSFRTLSEQYF	TGTGCCAGCAGCTTTAGGACTCTTAGCGAGCAGTACTTC
.	TRBJ2-1	TRBV30	.	13	CAWSAESQGEQFF	TGTGCCTGGAGTGCCGAGTCCCAGGGTGAGCAGTTCTTC
.	TRBJ1-1	TRBV5-5	.	13	CASSLGESTEAFF	TGTGCCAGCAGCTTGGGGGAGAGCACTGAAGCTTTCTTT
.	TRBJ2-7	TRBV13	.	17	CASSLVSSGGVYYEQYF	TGTGCCAGCAGCTTAGTTTCGTCTGGCGGGGTATACTACGAGCAGTACTTC
.	TRBJ2-1	TRBV7-8	.	11	CASTQSTEQFF	TGTGCCAGCACCCAATCTACTGAGCAGTTCTTC
.	TRBJ2-3	TRBV6-6	.	14	CASSYRQGSDTQYF	TGTGCCAGCAGTTACCGTCAGGGATCCGATACGCAGTATTTT
.	TRBJ2-3	TRBV6-1	once	12	CASSSVVNTQYF	TGTGCCAGCAGTTCAGTAGTAAATACGCAGTATTTT
TRBD1	TRBJ2-4	TRBV25-1	.	17	CASSGDRAPFSKNIQYF	TGTGCCAGCAGTGGGGACAGAGCTCCATTTTCCAAAAACATTCAGTACTTC
.	TRBJ2-1	TRBV28	few	12	CASEGTGDEQFF	TGTGCCTCCGAAGGGACGGGCGATGAGCAGTTCTTC